Here is one T cell receptor (beta chain) with its context. The sample holds many counts of this clone. The specificity of this receptor is unknown. No per-base quality is available; no much larger clone lies one base away. The CDR3 covers 17 residues, taking in both the cysteine and the phenylalanine. Only the CDR3 portion is preserved as DNA: 51 bases, with reading frame beginning at the first base. The V end loses 2 bases and the J end loses 5 bases, and a stretch of 16 bases separates them. According to the germline V gene, CDR1 reads MNHEY and CDR2 reads SVGAGI. Libraries were constructed by PCR. Sequencer: Illumina HiSeq 4000. High-throughput sequencing was used to profile the CDR3 region of the TCR beta-chain in every patient. The published analysis was carried out like this. A classifier to discriminate distant-metastatic papillary thyroid cancer patients was built from CDR3 differences across clinicopathological groups. Repertoire diversity was assessed with the Shannon index, and tumor-blood repertoire similarity with the Morisita-Horn index. TCRdb itself trimmed the public reads at Q25 with fastp, ran MiXCR and retained productive beta chains. The V and J calls were determined by TCRdb, not by the authors. This sample comprises about 59,000 clones, 15% to 20% of them detected only once. The top ten hold about 9.4% of the sample.

Before undergoing thyroid surgery, none of the patients had been given any kind of treatment. The study retrospectively analysed patient clinical samples collected from 2012 to 2018 using T-cell receptor beta sequencing. This specimen belongs to a study of metastatic and nonmetastatic thyroid tumors (dated by TCRdb to the early 2020s). About the full investigation: For patients with malignant and with benign thyroid disease, the researchers compared repertoires between peripheral blood samples and tumor or nodule tissue samples.

Results the study describes overall, beyond this receptor: In both blood and tumor samples, TCR beta diversity was reported to be significantly higher in malignant tumors than in benign nodules.

Sequencing was carried out using blood. The clonotype comes from a male donor with papillary thyroid cancer or a benign thyroid nodule (not recorded which). Some clones in this sample may be carry-over from other donors' samples. The sequence joins TRBV6-5 to TRBJ1-6; a confident D gene designation cannot be given. The DNA reads as follows: TGTGCCAGCAGTTACATTACGCCTACCCGCGATAATTCACCCCTCCACTTT. This codes for CASSYITPTRDNSPLHF.